The 21 T cell receptor beta chains below come from one sample, sequenced in a study of T-cell memory formation after mild COVID-19 (dated by TCRdb to the early 2020s). Library preparation used 5' RACE. The reads were generated on an Illumina NovaSeq 6000. TCRdb reworked the public reads: Q25 trimming with fastp, MiXCR clone assembly, productive beta chains retained. When rows share a CDR3 protein, they turn into one entry using the most common DNA and genes. In all, the sample holds about 260,000 distinct CDR3 sequences, and over 15% of those were seen once. Of the sample, more than 20% is held by the ten largest clones. Sequences were obtained from PBMCs or a T cell subset sorted from them (not recorded which). The receptors were sampled from a man between 18 and 29 years old who had mild COVID-19 (a few samples of this study predate the infection). The sample titles of this study are shuffled in the database, so cell type and time point are left out; the donor was told from shared clones.

The chain joins TRBV7-9 to TRBJ2-1; 8 bases fit TRBD2. V lost 4 bases, J lost 10 bases, and 3 bases stayed unmatched. This CDR3 comprises 12 residues. In germline, CDR1 is SEHNR, CDR2 FQNEAQ (reference sequence). The CDR3 DNA reads as TGTGCCAGCAGCTCGGGACTAGTGGAGCAGTTCTTC. Translated: CASSSGLVEQFF.

A remark on this clonotype: The germline gene is not matched at one end of the junction; a read error may be the cause. The chain employs TRBV7-2 and TRBJ2-7; 7 nucleotides match TRBD1. This CDR3 has 14 residues. The germline V gene has CDR1 SGHTA and CDR2 FQGNSA. DNA for the CDR3: TGTGCCAGCAGCTTAGTGGGACAGACCTACGACCAGTACTTC. Encoded protein: CASSLVGQTYDQYF.

In nucleotides, the CDR3 is TGTGCCAGCACGGGAAGCCCCTACGAGCAGTACTTC. Its protein product is CASTGSPYEQYF. V and J are TRBV7-2 and TRBJ2-7; D possibly corresponds to TRBD2 (5 bases). The ends were cut back, 7 bases at V and 2 bases at J, with 9 bases in the middle. The CDR3 is 12 residues long. Germline assignment: CDR1 SGHTA and CDR2 FQGNSA.

The chain couples TRBV11-2 to TRBJ2-3; the D gene could be TRBD1 or TRBD2 (5 bases each). Germline CDR1 SGHAT, CDR2 FQNNGV. The CDR3 is 16 residues long. Trimming took off 3 bases at V and 5 bases at J, with 18 bases between the two ends. The DNA for the CDR3 is TGTGCCAGCAGCTTGGGGGTTGGGCTTGGAGGAGATACGCAGTATTTT. Its protein product is CASSLGVGLGGDTQYF.

This clonotype turned up a few times. The rearrangement joins TRBV12-3 or TRBV12-4 to TRBJ1-2; a possible D gene is TRBD1 (5 bases). V was clipped by 7 bases and J by 4 bases, with 7 bases between them. The CDR3 consists of 11 residues. This chain's CDR3 is CASTRAYGYTF. CDR3 nucleotide sequence: TGTGCCAGCACCAGGGCCTATGGCTACACCTTC.

This clonotype was detected a few times. This chain uses TRBV7-6 with TRBJ2-2, with D perhaps being TRBD1 or TRBD2 (6 bases each). In germline, CDR1 is SGHVS, CDR2 FNYEAQ. V lost 6 bases and J lost 5, with 16 bases in between. CDR3 length equals 15 residues. CDR3 DNA sequence: TGTGCCAGCAGTCCGATCAGGGGAGGAACCGGGGAGCTGTTTTTT. Its protein product is CASSPIRGGTGELFF.

This clonotype was seen at least ten times. This chain links TRBV7-2 with TRBJ1-1; TRBD1 might be the D (5 bases). Trimming removed 5 bases at V and 3 bases at J, with 13 bases between. The CDR3 loop spans 14 amino acids. The germline gives CDR1 SGHTA, CDR2 FQGNSA. CDR3 DNA sequence: TGTGCCAGCAGCCCGTCAGGGTGGGACACTGAAGCTTTCTTT. This sequence encodes CASSPSGWDTEAFF.

This clonotype has more than one count but fewer than ten. The chain has TRBV7-6 and TRBJ2-5, with D perhaps matching TRBD2 (6 bases). The CDR3 loop spans 13 amino acids. In germline, CDR1 is SGHVS, CDR2 FNYEAQ. Between the trimmed V and J ends, which lost 3 bases and 5 bases, there was a span of 10 bases. CDR3 sequence reads: CASSFPRGETQYF. As DNA, the CDR3 is TGTGCCAGCAGCTTCCCTCGGGGGGAGACCCAGTACTTC. The variable domain in full, completed from reference TRBV7-6 and TRBJ2-5, reads GAGVSQSPRYKVTKRGQDVALRCDPISGHVSLYWYRQALGQGPEFLTYFNYEAQQDKSGLPNDRFSAERPEGSISTLTIQRTEQRDSAMYRCASSFPRGETQYFGPGTRLLVL.

This sequence joins TRBV12-3 or TRBV12-4 and TRBJ1-2; 7 nucleotides align to TRBD1. The CDR3 covers 12 residues. V lost 9 bases to trimming and J lost 4 bases; unmatched junction nucleotides: 5. The CDR3 region has the DNA TGTGCCAGTCTCCGGGACAGCTATGGCTACACCTTC. Encoded protein: CASLRDSYGYTF.

The chain recombines TRBV27 with TRBJ1-4, with 11 positions matching TRBD1. This CDR3 region has 13 residues. J gave up 8 bases and V 7 bases, and 3 bases lay outside the gene matches. Germline-derived CDR1 and CDR2 are MNHEY and SMNVEV (reference sequence). CDR3 protein: CASTGQGGEKLFF. The CDR3 nucleotides are TGTGCCAGCACGGGACAGGGGGGGGAAAAACTGTTTTTT.

This clonotype has just a few counts. The V call is TRBV12-3 or TRBV12-4, the J call TRBJ2-7; D may be TRBD1 (6 bases). CDR3 length: 15 amino acids. V was trimmed by 5 bases and J by 4 bases, leaving 18 bases between them. The CDR3 spells CASSALPGHRYEQYF. The CDR3 bases are TGTGCCAGCAGTGCCTTACCGGGACACCGATACGAGCAGTACTTC.

This clonotype was recorded a few times. This sequence joins TRBV5-1 and TRBJ2-7; D remains unclear. Germline V gene data show CDR1 as SGHRS and CDR2 as YFSETQ. This CDR3 has 13 amino acids. Trimming took 0 bases from V and 5 from J, leaving 9 bases between them. The CDR3 DNA is TGCGCCAGCAGCTTGGTAGGGATCGACGAGCAGTACTTC. Translated: CASSLVGIDEQYF.

This clonotype was picked up many times. The chain employs TRBV29-1 and TRBJ2-3; D is possibly TRBD1 (5 bases). Germline loops: CDR1 SQVTM, CDR2 ANQGSEA. V was cut by 7 bases and J by 0 bases, with 14 bases left in between. The length of the CDR3 is 14 residues. CDR3 residues: CSARTLWSTDTQYF. CDR3 nucleotides: TGCAGCGCACGGACACTTTGGAGCACAGATACGCAGTATTTT.

This sequence joins TRBV2 and TRBJ1-5, with no clear D. Trimming shortened V by 4 bases and J by 0 bases, and 10 bases separated the two germline ends. This CDR3 has 15 residues. Germline values: CDR1 SNHLY, CDR2 FYNNEI. In DNA, the CDR3 is TGTGCCAGCAGTGGTTCCAGGCTTAGCAATCAGCCCCAGCATTTT. Translation: CASSGSRLSNQPQHF.

V usage is TRBV29-1 and J usage is TRBJ2-3; 7 nucleotides agree with TRBD2. The CDR3 has 15 amino acids. Germline V gene lookup returns CDR1 SQVTM and CDR2 ANQGSEA. V dropped 5 bases and J dropped 1; count of bases not matched to a gene: 9. The CDR3 nucleotides read TGCAGCGTTACAGGATTTGCGGGGGGCACAGATACGCAGTATTTT. This sequence encodes CSVTGFAGGTDTQYF.

The chain uses TRBV6-5 and TRBJ2-1; 9 bases map to TRBD1. The CDR3 is 16 amino acids. CDR1 is MNHEY and CDR2 is SVGAGI in the germline V gene. The V and J ends lost 1 base and 1 base, in that order; junction bases with no gene match: 2. The CDR3 DNA sequence: TGTGCCAGCAGTTACTATGGGACAGGGTCCTACAATGAGCAGTTCTTC. It translates to CASSYYGTGSYNEQFF.

This CDR3 is CASSPTLLGKETQYF. The CDR3 DNA sequence: TGTGCCAGCTCACCCACCCTACTGGGGAAAGAGACCCAGTACTTC. The gene calls are TRBV18 and TRBJ2-5; no firm D call. The germline V gene has CDR1 KGHSH and CDR2 LQKENI. The CDR3 extends over 15 amino acids. Trimming cost V 3 bases and J 3 bases, with 14 bases left between them.

The genes are TRBV5-1 and TRBJ1-3; perhaps TRBD1 as D (5 bases). Trimming shortened V by 2 bases and J by 0 bases, and 9 bases separated the two germline ends. Per germline, CDR1 SGHRS and CDR2 YFSETQ. The CDR3 runs 15 residues. CDR3 sequence reads: CASSLTGNSGNTIYF. In DNA, the CDR3 is TGCGCCAGCAGCTTAACAGGAAACTCTGGAAACACCATATATTTT.

This clonotype was detected only a few times. The chain employs TRBV7-8 and TRBJ2-2; D is undetermined. The CDR3 has 16 residues. With 5 bases removed from V and 6 bases from J, the gap between germline ends came to 19 bases. From germline, CDR1 is SGHVS and CDR2 FQNEAQ. CDR3 bases: TGTGCCAGCAGCCCTAGGCGGCAGCCCCTTGCCGGGGAGCTGTTTTTT. Translated, it gives CASSPRRQPLAGELFF.

At least ten counts were recorded for this clonotype. The chain combines TRBV12-5 with TRBJ2-6; D gene unclear. Trimming left V 7 bases short and J 2 bases short, with 6 bases between. Germline CDR1 and CDR2: LGHNT and FRNRAP. This CDR3 region has 13 residues. In DNA form, the CDR3 reads TGTGCTAGTGACGGAGCTGGGGCCAACGTCCTGACTTTC. It yields the protein CASDGAGANVLTF.

This clonotype was picked up a small number of times. V is TRBV7-3 and J is TRBJ2-3; no clear D. V lost 3 bases and J 10 bases, leaving 8 bases between the germline ends. The germline gives CDR1 SGHTA, CDR2 FQGTGA. CDR3 size: 11 residues. CDR3 in amino acids: CASSFFRAQYF. CDR3 sequence (DNA): TGTGCCAGCAGCTTTTTTAGAGCGCAGTATTTT.